The entry that follows covers one T cell receptor (beta chain) sequence. This table comes from immunoSEQ multiplex PCR, and its TCRdb copy is limited to in-frame clones, with some not included. The sample lists about 180,000 clones; approximately 85% were seen once. The data were taken from a study of blood T cell repertoires in COVID-19. Overall study: From the United States, Italy and Spain came samples of acute and convalescent COVID-19. PBMCs, B-cell-depleted T cells, or T cells provided the cDNA or gDNA that made up the material.

Between the trimmed V and J ends, which lost 0 bases and 4 bases, there was a span of 7 bases. The CDR3 length is 13 residues. Looked up from germline, CDR1 is MNHEY and CDR2 is SVGAGI. The study drew participants aged about 18 to 90 years from approximately 23 US areas. What the recovered Cohort 3 donors had was two negative PCRs, clearance, or symptom resolution. The chain joins TRBV6-5 to TRBJ2-7, with unresolved D. The receptor comes from a woman aged 30 to 39 who had recovered from COVID-19. The material sequenced was PBMCs or T cells enriched from blood (not recorded which). As DNA, the CDR3 is TGTGCCAGCAGTTACTCACATTCTTACGAGCAGTACTTC. Protein sequence: CASSYSHSYEQYF.